This note documents a single T cell receptor (beta chain) sequence. The antigen remains undetermined. This sample is drawn from a study of breast tumors, draining lymph nodes, adjacent tissues. Study-wide results and limits: Tumors had less TCR diversity than lymph nodes, more than nontumor tissue.

CDR1 is SNHLY, CDR2 FYNNEI, per germline. CDR3 length: 15 residues. The V gene lost 6 bases and the J gene lost 0 bases, with 12 bases spanning the gap. The lymph nodes were axillary draining lymph nodes from breast cancer patients. TCRdb ran MiXCR on the multiplex PCR reads and lists one entry per CDR3 protein. The data show some 170,000 distinct CDR3 sequences, approximately 30% seen once. The TCR comes from a female donor with breast cancer. Some clones in this sample may be carry-over from other donors' samples. This chain links TRBV2 with TRBJ1-5; tentative D call: TRBD1 (6 bases). Source material: axillary lymph node tissue. Here the CDR3 reads CASRVGGGSNQPQHF. As DNA, the CDR3 is TGTGCCAGCAGAGTTGGAGGGGGTAGCAATCAGCCCCAGCATTTT. The full variable domain, in which reference TRBV2 and TRBJ1-5 provide the parts outside the CDR3, is EPEVTQTPSHQVTQMGQEVILRCVPISNHLYFYWYRQILGQKVEFLVSFYNNEISEKSEIFDDQFSVERPDGSNFTLKIRSTKLEDSAMYFCASRVGGGSNQPQHFGDGTRLSIL.